Each of the 7 T cell receptor beta chains below was sequenced from the same sample in a study of tumor-infiltrating lymphocytes in localized non-small cell lung cancer. Profiling relied on immunoSEQ multiplex PCR, and the TCRdb table lists in-frame clones only, not all of them. Of some 14,000 clones in the sample, around 70% were seen once. Input material: uninvolved lung tissue not adjacent to the tumor. These receptors came from a human donor with non-small cell lung cancer.

The CDR3 region has the DNA TGCGCCAGCAGCTTGGCCACCCGGGGGACTAATGAAAAACTGTTTTTT. Its protein product is CASSLATRGTNEKLFF. V gene TRBV5-1 combines with J gene TRBJ1-4; possibly TRBD1 for D (5 bases). Looked up from germline, CDR1 is SGHRS and CDR2 is YFSETQ. V was pared by 0 bases and J by 2 bases, with 11 bases between. The CDR3 covers 16 residues.

The rearrangement uses TRBV19 and TRBJ1-5; D is unclear. Germline CDR1 is LNHDA and CDR2 is SQIVND (reference sequence). There are 15 residues in the CDR3. The V end was cut by 3 bases, the J end by 1 base, with 10 bases between. The chain's CDR3 is CASSISEKSNQPQHF. The CDR3 region has the DNA TGTGCCAGTAGTATTTCGGAAAAGAGCAATCAGCCCCAGCATTTT.

The chain employs TRBV5-1 and TRBJ2-6, with D possibly being TRBD2 (5 bases). CDR1 is SGHRS and CDR2 is YFSETQ in the germline V gene. CDR3 length: 14 amino acids. V dropped 7 bases and J dropped 0 bases, with 8 bases sitting between them. The CDR3 sequence is CASRDRSGANVLTF. Here the CDR3 DNA reads TGCGCCAGCCGGGATCGCTCTGGGGCCAACGTCCTGACTTTC. Variable domain in full (rest from reference TRBV5-1 and TRBJ2-6): KAGVTQTPRYLIKTRGQQVTLSCSPISGHRSVSWYQQTPGQGLQFLFEYFSETQRNKGNFPGRFSGRQFSNSRSEMNVSTLELGDSALYLCASRDRSGANVLTFGAGSRLTVL.

The chain has TRBV30 and TRBJ2-7; possibly TRBD1 for D (6 bases). CDR3 size: 12 residues. CDR1 and CDR2 from the germline V gene are GTSNPN and SVGIG (reference sequence). V was shortened by 0 bases and J by 6 bases, with 9 bases between the two germline ends. CDR3 coding DNA: TGTGCCTGGAGTGTGGGGGCGGGCGAGCAGTACTTC. Amino acid sequence: CAWSVGAGEQYF.

V usage is TRBV14 and J usage is TRBJ2-7; possible D gene TRBD2, 5 bases. Germline CDR1 and CDR2: SGHDN and FVKESK. The V gene lost 4 bases and the J gene lost 3 bases, with 16 bases spanning the gap. The CDR3 has 15 residues. The CDR3 reads CASSPFEGVFYEQYF. CDR3 DNA sequence: TGTGCCAGCAGCCCCTTCGAGGGCGTATTCTACGAGCAGTACTTC. The full variable domain, its missing parts supplied by reference TRBV14 and TRBJ2-7, is EAGVTQFPSHSVIEKGQTVTLRCDPISGHDNLYWYRRVMGKEIKFLLHFVKESKQDESGMPNNRFLAERTGGTYSTLKVQPAELEDSGVYFCASSPFEGVFYEQYFGPGTRLTVT.

This clone was recorded once. In DNA, the CDR3 is TGTGCCACCGGTCTAGCGGGAGGGCGCACAGATACGCAGTATTTT. Protein sequence: CATGLAGGRTDTQYF. The V call is TRBV10-3, the J call TRBJ2-3; 12 nucleotides match TRBD2. With 10 bases clipped from V and 1 base from J, the junction kept 6 bases outside the gene matches. The CDR3 sequence is 15 residues long. Germline V lookup: CDR1 ENHRY, CDR2 SYGVKD.

V usage is TRBV6-1 and J usage is TRBJ1-6; unclear D gene. This CDR3 comprises 13 residues. CDR1 and CDR2 (germline): MNHNS, SASEGT. Trimming removed 6 bases at V and 7 bases at J, with 10 bases between. The CDR3 nucleotides are TGTGCCAGCAGGGGAATCGAAAATTCACCCCTCCACTTT. Protein sequence: CASRGIENSPLHF.